Below are 17 T cell receptor beta chains sequenced from a single sample in a study of cytomegalovirus exposure and HLA in healthy donors. 13 Jbeta primers and 60 Vbeta primers were used for the PCR. Method: immunoSEQ multiplex PCR; TCRdb's copy keeps in-frame clones and lacks some. The data contain 100,000 to 150,000 clones, over 70% of them singletons. The source material was PBMCs. The receptors derive from a man younger than 30 in good health and CMV-seropositive.

The CDR3 nucleotides read TGCGCCAGCAGCCATGATGGGAGGAACCAGTACTTC. It specifies CASSHDGRNQYF. The chain recombines TRBV4-1 with TRBJ2-7; maybe TRBD2 (6 bases). V gave up 3 bases and J gave up 10 bases, with 13 bases separating them. CDR1 and CDR2 (germline): MGHRA, YSYEKL. This CDR3 region has 12 residues.

This CDR3 reads CASSYLGQNNQPQHF. The CDR3 nucleotides read TGTGCCAGCAGTTACCTTGGACAGAATAATCAGCCCCAGCATTTT. The chain links TRBV27 to TRBJ1-5; tentative D call: TRBD1 (6 bases). Germline lookup yields CDR1 MNHEY and CDR2 SMNVEV (reference sequence). This CDR3 has 15 residues. Trimming removed 4 bases from V and 4 bases from J, with 14 bases in between.

The V and J genes are TRBV5-5 and TRBJ2-1; TRBD1 matches at 10 bases. Trimming cost V 3 bases and J 4 bases; bases outside gene matches: 1. The CDR3 runs to 14 residues. Germline V gives CDR1 SGHKS, CDR2 YYEKEE (reference sequence). The CDR3 sequence: CASSSGQGYNEQFF. DNA of the CDR3: TGTGCCAGCAGCTCGGGACAGGGGTACAATGAGCAGTTCTTC.

This chain uses TRBV9 with TRBJ2-1; 9 positions match TRBD2. The CDR3 is 16 residues long. V lost 4 bases to trimming and J lost 0 bases; unmatched junction nucleotides: 5. CDR1 is SGDLS and CDR2 is YYNGEE in the germline V gene. The CDR3, as DNA: TGTGCCAGCAGCCATAGCGGGAGCCGCTCCTACAATGAGCAGTTCTTC. Amino acids: CASSHSGSRSYNEQFF. Full variable domain (rest looked up from reference TRBV9 and TRBJ2-1): DSGVTQTPKHLITATGQRVTLRCSPRSGDLSVYWYQQSLDQGLQFLIQYYNGEERAKGNILERFSAQQFPDLHSELNLSSLELGDSALYFCASSHSGSRSYNEQFFGPGTRLTVL.

This chain uses TRBV5-4 with TRBJ2-7, with 8 bases fitting TRBD2. Germline values: CDR1 SGHNT, CDR2 YYREEE (reference sequence). The J segment lost 0 bases and the V segment lost 2 bases, leaving 7 bases of the junction unmatched. The CDR3 is 16 amino acids. For the CDR3, the DNA is TGTGCCAGCAGCTTCCCGAAGAGCGGGAGCTCCTACGAGCAGTACTTC. It is translated as CASSFPKSGSSYEQYF.

The chain is built from TRBV2 and TRBJ2-1; 9 positions match TRBD2. Germline V gene lookup returns CDR1 SNHLY and CDR2 FYNNEI. V gave up 2 bases and J gave up 8 bases; unmatched junction bases: 10. The CDR3 totals 16 residues. The DNA for the CDR3 is TGTGCCAGCAGTGAAACCACCGGGACTAGCCTCTATGAGCAGTTCTTC. As protein: CASSETTGTSLYEQFF.

This chain uses TRBV7-2 with TRBJ2-3; TRBD2 aligns across 10 bases. The CDR3 has 15 residues. Per the germline V gene, CDR1 is SGHTA and CDR2 is FQGNSA. J was trimmed by 6 bases and V by 4 bases; bases with no gene match: 7. This CDR3 reads CASSSSGRVYDTQYF. Written as DNA, the CDR3 is TGTGCCAGCAGCTCCAGCGGGAGGGTGTACGATACGCAGTATTTT.

This clone is a singleton in its sample. The rearrangement uses TRBV28 and TRBJ1-3, with D possibly TRBD1 on 5 matching bases. V was pared by 4 bases and J by 1 base, with 14 bases between. Germline CDR1 and CDR2: MDHEN and SYDVKM. The CDR3 covers 16 residues. The CDR3 DNA sequence: TGTGCCAGCAGTTCCCCCCGGCGGGGGTCTGGAAACACCATATATTTT. Translating gives CASSSPRRGSGNTIYF.

This chain uses TRBV15 with TRBJ2-2; 8 bases line up with TRBD2. The germline gives CDR1 LNHNV, CDR2 YYDKDF (reference sequence). This CDR3 is 16 amino acids long. V shed 8 bases, J shed 0 bases, and the junction held 8 bases outside the gene matches. Here the CDR3 reads CATSFDSGANTGELFF. For the CDR3, the DNA is TGTGCCACCTCTTTCGATAGCGGGGCGAACACCGGGGAGCTGTTTTTT.

The rearrangement joins TRBV27 to TRBJ2-3; TRBD2 agrees at 11 bases. CDR3 length: 14 amino acids. The germline gives CDR1 MNHEY, CDR2 SMNVEV (reference sequence). Trimming took 5 bases from V and 6 from J; bases not matched to a gene: 4. CDR3 loop: CASSPGTSGDTQYF. The CDR3 bases are TGTGCCAGCAGTCCCGGGACTAGCGGTGATACGCAGTATTTT.

The chain has TRBV7-9 and TRBJ2-3, with 13 bases that match TRBD2. This CDR3 region has 15 residues. The V segment lost 5 bases and the J segment 4 bases; nucleotides outside the gene matches: 3. Germline V gene lookup returns CDR1 SEHNR and CDR2 FQNEAQ (reference sequence). The CDR3 loop is CASSPTSGGPDTQYF. DNA for the CDR3: TGTGCCAGCAGCCCGACTAGCGGGGGGCCAGATACGCAGTATTTT.

The chain employs TRBV7-2 and TRBJ2-7, with a tentative D call TRBD2 (5 bases). The CDR3 is 13 residues long. Germline V gene data show CDR1 as SGHTA and CDR2 as FQGNSA. Trimming pared 3 bases from V and 5 bases from J, leaving 11 bases between. The CDR3 DNA sequence: TGTGCCAGCAGCTTGCCGGGGAGCCACGAGCAGTACTTC. Its protein is CASSLPGSHEQYF.

The sample holds one count of this clone. The CDR3 region has the DNA TGTGCCAGCAGTTTCACAGGGGTATCCTACGAGCAGTACTTC. It translates to CASSFTGVSYEQYF. The chain combines TRBV7-9 with TRBJ2-7, with TRBD1 identical over 7 bases. The CDR3 totals 14 residues. Germline CDR1 is SEHNR and CDR2 is FQNEAQ (reference sequence). V shed 6 bases, J shed 1 base, and the junction held 6 bases outside the gene matches.

J is TRBJ2-7 and V is TRBV5-4; 10 nucleotides agree with TRBD1. After removal of 2 bases from V and 4 bases from J, the junction contained 6 bases not matched to a gene. The germline V gene has CDR1 SGHNT and CDR2 YYREEE (reference sequence). The CDR3 contains 15 residues. CDR3 DNA sequence: TGTGCCAGCAGCTTAATACCGGGACAGGGGTACGAGCAGTACTTC. Translating it yields CASSLIPGQGYEQYF.

This sequence joins TRBV7-2 and TRBJ1-4; no definite D call. Germline CDR1 SGHTA, CDR2 FQGNSA. Trimming took 3 bases from V and 2 from J, leaving 10 bases between them. The CDR3 length is 15 residues. In nucleotides, the CDR3 is TGTGCCAGCAGCTTGCATTCGGGGACTAATGAAAAACTGTTTTTT. Translated: CASSLHSGTNEKLFF.

The chain carries TRBV7-2 and TRBJ1-2; D perhaps matches TRBD1 (5 bases). Germline loops: CDR1 SGHTA, CDR2 FQGNSA. Trimming took 3 bases from V and 8 from J, leaving 13 bases between them. The CDR3 loop spans 13 amino acids. CDR3 nucleotide sequence: TGTGCCAGCAGCTTGGAACGGACAAGGGGCTACACCTTC. It is translated as CASSLERTRGYTF.

This sequence joins TRBV10-3 and TRBJ1-4, with no clear D. This CDR3 has 14 amino acids. Trimming shortened V by 4 bases and J by 7 bases, and 13 bases separated the two germline ends. In germline, CDR1 is ENHRY, CDR2 SYGVKD. Here the CDR3 reads CAISVREEGEKLFF. Here the CDR3 DNA reads TGTGCCATCAGTGTGAGGGAAGAGGGTGAAAAACTGTTTTTT.